This T cell receptor (beta chain) derives from a study of blood T cell repertoires in COVID-19. This CDR3 is built from 15 residues. Germline V lookup: CDR1 GTSNPN, CDR2 SVGIG (reference sequence). Trimming removed 2 bases from V and 6 bases from J; junction bases left unmatched: 12. In the original analysis: Counts of nucleated cells, estimated from reference gene primer amplification, were obtained. Measured with immunoSEQ multiplex PCR; TCRdb has only the in-frame clones, and not every one. The V and J calls and clone size come from that table; D and trimming were worked out from the DNA. This sample yields fewer than 75,000 clones, of which roughly 90% are seen a single time; about 8.9% belongs to the top ten.

V gene TRBV30 combines with J gene TRBJ1-1; 7 bases line up with TRBD1. The specimen sequenced was peripheral blood. This receptor was taken from a human donor in a cohort sampled during active COVID-19. The CDR3 DNA reads TGTGCCTGGAGTAGGGGGCGGGGAGGATATCCTGAAGCTTTCTTT. This translates into CAWSRGRGGYPEAFF.